This entry describes one TCR beta chain. Produced via immunoSEQ multiplex PCR; TCRdb's table is partial and in-frame only. The sample has about 470,000 clones, around 90% seen once. The data originate from a study of blood T cell repertoires in COVID-19. Across the whole study: Samples came from the United States, Italy and Spain, spanning acute and convalescent COVID-19.

Participants were aged roughly 18 to 90 years, lived in 20 to 30 US areas, and enrolled virtually. Cohort placement rested on clinical history that participants reported themselves. The V end was cut by 4 bases, the J end by 13 bases, with 31 bases between. The CDR3 consists of 16 residues. Germline loops: CDR1 GTSNPN, CDR2 SVGIG (reference sequence). The TCR sequence derives from a woman aged 18-29 years who had recovered from COVID-19. The sample consisted of PBMCs or T cells enriched from blood (not recorded which). The chain carries TRBV30 and TRBJ1-2, with D possibly TRBD1 on 6 matching bases. In nucleotides, the CDR3 is TGTGCCTGGATCGACCTGACAGGTCGGAGAGAAGAGAGGTTCACCTTC. It specifies CAWIDLTGRREERFTF.